This entry lists 14 T cell receptor beta chains sequenced from one sample in a study of blood T cell repertoires in COVID-19. Libraries were prepared by immunoSEQ multiplex PCR; TCRdb keeps only in-frame clonotypes and omits some of them. This table holds some 150,000 clones, about four fifths found once. The specimen sequenced was peripheral blood. The receptor set was obtained from a woman at least 80 years old with acute or convalescent COVID-19.

V and J are TRBV5-6 and TRBJ2-7; 10 nucleotides agree with TRBD1. Trimming at V came to 4 bases and at J to 7 bases, leaving 11 bases not matched to a gene. The CDR3 has 15 amino acids. The germline CDR1 and CDR2 sequences are SGHDT and YYEEEE. CDR3 amino acids: CASSRYGTGEGEQYF. CDR3 sequence (DNA): TGTGCCAGCAGCAGGTACGGGACAGGGGAGGGAGAGCAGTACTTC.

This clone was counted only a few times. The CDR3 sequence is CASRIRDSGSYEQYF. CDR3 nucleotides: TGTGCCAGCAGGATTAGAGACAGCGGGTCCTACGAGCAGTACTTC. This chain uses TRBV2 with TRBJ2-7; perhaps TRBD2 as D (6 bases). The V gene's germline CDR1 is SNHLY and CDR2 FYNNEI. This CDR3 comprises 15 residues. Trimming removed 6 bases from V and 1 base from J, with 16 bases in between.

This clone was picked up a small number of times. The chain links TRBV5-1 to TRBJ1-1; TRBD1 agrees at 7 bases. Per germline, CDR1 SGHRS and CDR2 YFSETQ. V lost 5 bases, J lost 1 base, and 14 bases stayed unmatched. There are 17 residues in the CDR3. CDR3 region: CASRINRGVPKNTEAFF. CDR3 nucleotides: TGCGCCAGCAGGATAAACAGGGGTGTGCCGAAGAACACTGAAGCTTTCTTT.

This chain links TRBV13 with TRBJ2-7, with 8 positions matching TRBD2. V dropped 0 bases and J dropped 3; count of bases not matched to a gene: 4. Germline V gene sequence: CDR1 PRHDT, CDR2 FYEKMQ (reference sequence). The CDR3 extends over 15 amino acids. CDR3 sequence (DNA): TGTGCCAGCAGCTTAGGAAACGGGGGGGTCTACGAGCAGTACTTC. The encoded protein is CASSLGNGGVYEQYF.

V gene TRBV6-6 combines with J gene TRBJ1-5, with D uncertain. Trimming shortened V by 6 bases and J by 3 bases, and 3 bases separated the two germline ends. This CDR3 has 11 amino acids. Germline lookup yields CDR1 MNHNY and CDR2 SVGAGI (reference sequence). The CDR3 nucleotides read TGTGCCAGCAGATACAATCAGCCCCAGCATTTT. Residues: CASRYNQPQHF.

V usage is TRBV2 and J usage is TRBJ1-1; weak D call: TRBD1 (5 bases). Trimming took 5 bases from V and 5 from J, leaving 12 bases between them. CDR1 SNHLY and CDR2 FYNNEI come from the germline V gene. The CDR3 covers 13 residues. The CDR3, as DNA: TGTGCCAGCAGTCCTCCGGGGGGGACTGAAGCTTTCTTT. It is translated as CASSPPGGTEAFF.

V gene TRBV28 combines with J gene TRBJ1-2; D is unclear. V lost 7 bases to trimming and J lost 7 bases, with 10 bases between them. Germline V gene sequence: CDR1 MDHEN, CDR2 SYDVKM. This CDR3 is built from 11 residues. CDR3 nucleotides: TGTGCCAGCACCAGCGCTGCTGGCTACACCTTC. Protein: CASTSAAGYTF.

This chain joins TRBV18 and TRBJ1-1; TRBD1 agrees at 9 bases. The CDR3 loop spans 12 amino acids. V lost 3 bases, J lost 12 bases, and 5 bases stayed unmatched. Germline V gene data show CDR1 as KGHSH and CDR2 as LQKENI. The CDR3 DNA reads TGTGCCAGCTCACCCGGGGACAGGGAACCTTTCTTT. It translates to CASSPGDREPFF.

This clone was observed once. The chain couples TRBV7-8 to TRBJ2-1; 7 nucleotides align to TRBD1. The CDR3 has 15 amino acids. Trimming cost V 3 bases and J 8 bases; bases outside gene matches: 10. Germline V CDR1 and CDR2: SGHVS, FQNEAQ. In DNA form, the CDR3 reads TGTGCCAGCAGCTTCTCACAGGGGCTTCGGGATGAGCAGTTCTTC. Its protein product is CASSFSQGLRDEQFF. Filled out from reference TRBV7-8 and TRBJ2-1, the complete variable domain reads GAGVSQSPRYKVAKRGQDVALRCDPISGHVSLFWYQQALGQGPEFLTYFQNEAQLDKSGLPSDRFFAERPEGSVSTLKIQRTQQEDSAVYLCASSFSQGLRDEQFFGPGTRLTVL.

The V and J genes are TRBV5-1 and TRBJ2-2; perhaps TRBD1 as D (8 bases). V lost 3 bases to trimming and J lost 5 bases, with 26 bases between them. Germline-derived CDR1 and CDR2 are SGHRS and YFSETQ. This CDR3 has 19 amino acids. The CDR3 DNA reads as TGCGCCAGCAGCTCACGGGAGGCAGGGGGCTTGAGGAAGACCGGGGAGCTGTTTTTT. As protein: CASSSREAGGLRKTGELFF.

This clone has only a few counts. The chain joins TRBV19 to TRBJ1-1, with 7 positions matching TRBD1. V shed 8 bases, J shed 0 bases, and the junction held 3 bases outside the gene matches. Germline-derived CDR1 and CDR2 are LNHDA and SQIVND (reference sequence). The CDR3 extends over 13 amino acids. CDR3 residues: CASSGTVNTEAFF. The CDR3 nucleotides are TGTGCCAGTTCCGGGACAGTGAACACTGAAGCTTTCTTT. Supplemented by reference TRBV19 and TRBJ1-1, the full variable domain reads DGGITQSPKYLFRKEGQNVTLSCEQNLNHDAMYWYRQDPGQGLRLIYYSQIVNDFQKGDIAEGYSVSREKKESFPLTVTSAQKNPTAFYLCASSGTVNTEAFFGQGTRLTVV.

This chain joins TRBV7-3 and TRBJ2-1; 12 nucleotides line up with TRBD1. V was pared by 9 bases and J by 6 bases, with 9 bases of the junction left unmatched. Germline CDR1 reads SGHTA; CDR2 reads FQGTGA. The CDR3 is 15 residues long. The CDR3 DNA follows: TGTGCCAGGTACTGGGGGACAGGGGGCTCCAATGAGCAGTTCTTC. This sequence encodes CARYWGTGGSNEQFF. Full variable domain (outside the CDR3, taken from reference TRBV7-3 and TRBJ2-1): GAGVSQTPSNKVTEKGKYVELRCDPISGHTALYWYRQSLGQGPEFLIYFQGTGAADDSGLPNDRFFAVRPEGSVSTLKIQRTERGDSAVYLCARYWGTGGSNEQFFGPGTRLTVL.

The chain employs TRBV4-1 and TRBJ2-2; 7 bases align to TRBD1. CDR1 is MGHRA, CDR2 YSYEKL, per germline. The CDR3 spans 15 residues. The J segment lost 4 bases and the V segment lost 4 bases, leaving 6 bases of the junction unmatched. The chain's CDR3 is CASSPQGSGTGELFF. The CDR3 DNA reads as TGCGCCAGCAGCCCACAGGGGTCGGGCACCGGGGAGCTGTTTTTT.

Worth noting for this clone: Other DNA sequences in this specimen translate into the identical CDR3. The chain has TRBV5-1 and TRBJ2-7; 9 bases are a match to TRBD2. Germline V lookup: CDR1 SGHRS, CDR2 YFSETQ. The CDR3 runs 13 residues. V gave up 0 bases and J gave up 7 bases; unmatched junction bases: 2. DNA for the CDR3: TGCGCCAGCAGCTTGGAAGCGGGGGGTGAGCAGTACTTC. It yields the protein CASSLEAGGEQYF. Supplemented by reference TRBV5-1 and TRBJ2-7, the full variable domain reads KAGVTQTPRYLIKTRGQQVTLSCSPISGHRSVSWYQQTPGQGLQFLFEYFSETQRNKGNFPGRFSGRQFSNSRSEMNVSTLELGDSALYLCASSLEAGGEQYFGPGTRLTVT.